The rows below give T cell receptor beta chains drawn from one sample of a study of response to subunit inactivated influenza vaccine. TCRdb processed the RT-PCR reads anew with MiXCR; each CDR3 protein has one entry. The sample carries under 800,000 distinct CDR3 sequences, roughly 13% recorded once. The sequenced sample was PBMCs from blood, obtained 14 days before vaccination. The source of these receptors is a man aged 50 to 60 who received an inactivated influenza vaccine. CDR3s include the opening cysteine and the closing phenylalanine or tryptophan. Each record gives: V gene, D gene, J gene, clone size, CDR3 DNA, CDR3 protein. D genes are given only for firm matches. Size values are once, few and many counts, or a class for expanded clones, and some rows have none.

V: TRBV29-1
D: .
J: TRBJ2-7
size: .
DNA: TGCAGCGTTGGATATCCTGAAGCCGAGCAGTACTTC
CDR3: CSVGYPEAEQYF

V: TRBV20-1
D: .
J: TRBJ1-3
size: few
DNA: TGCAGTGCTAGTTCAGAGAGCTCTGGAAACACCATATATTTT
CDR3: CSASSESSGNTIYF

V: TRBV3-1
D: .
J: TRBJ1-1
size: few
DNA: TGTGCCAGCAGCCAATCGCAGTCTTCGTACACTGAAGCTTTCTTT
CDR3: CASSQSQSSYTEAFF

V: TRBV20-1
D: .
J: TRBJ1-6
size: .
DNA: TGCAGTGCTAGCTGGGCCGGCATAAATTATTCACCCCTCCACTTT
CDR3: CSASWAGINYSPLHF

V: TRBV2
D: TRBD1
J: TRBJ2-1
size: few
DNA: TGTGCCAGCACCCCGAGGGGGACAGGGGCCTACAATGAGCAGTTCTTC
CDR3: CASTPRGTGAYNEQFF

V: TRBV4-3
D: .
J: TRBJ2-7
size: few
DNA: TGCGCCAGCTCCCTCCAAGAGGGTACTTACCCCTACGAGCAGTACTTC
CDR3: CASSLQEGTYPYEQYF

V: TRBV28
D: .
J: TRBJ2-5
size: .
DNA: TGTGCCAGTGGTTCCCAGGGGAGGGAGACCCAGTACTTC
CDR3: CASGSQGRETQYF

V: TRBV5-4
D: TRBD2
J: TRBJ2-2
size: .
DNA: TGTGCCAGCGGGGTAGCGGGAATCAGCGGCGGGGAGCTGTTTTTT
CDR3: CASGVAGISGGELFF

V: TRBV19
D: .
J: TRBJ1-5
size: .
DNA: TGTGCCAGCAGAAGCCCAGGGTTGTATCAGCCCCAGCATTTT
CDR3: CASRSPGLYQPQHF

V: TRBV10-3
D: .
J: TRBJ1-5
size: few
DNA: TGTGCCATCAGTGAGTCGGGGACTAGGGAGAGCAATCAGCCCCAGCATTTT
CDR3: CAISESGTRESNQPQHF

V: TRBV12-3/TRBV12-4
D: .
J: TRBJ2-7
size: few
DNA: TGTGCCAGCACCCCCGGGCCGCCGTACGAGCAGTACTTC
CDR3: CASTPGPPYEQYF

V: TRBV5-1
D: TRBD1
J: TRBJ1-2
size: .
DNA: TGCGCCAGCAGAGACCAGGGGGAGACAAATGGCTACACCTTC
CDR3: CASRDQGETNGYTF

V: TRBV9
D: .
J: TRBJ1-3
size: few
DNA: TGTGCCAGCAGCGGGACAGATAGCTCTGGAAACACCATATATTTT
CDR3: CASSGTDSSGNTIYF

V: TRBV7-9
D: TRBD2
J: TRBJ2-1
size: many
DNA: TGTGCCAGCAGCTTAGCCCTAGCGGAGTACAATGAGCAGTTCTTC
CDR3: CASSLALAEYNEQFF

V: TRBV7-9
D: .
J: TRBJ2-7
size: .
DNA: TGTGCCAGCAGCTTAGTAGCTGGGGCTAAGCAGTACTTC
CDR3: CASSLVAGAKQYF

V: TRBV7-8
D: TRBD1
J: TRBJ2-7
size: .
DNA: TGTGCCAGCAGCTTATCTGACAGGGGCCCTACCTACGAGCAGTACTTC
CDR3: CASSLSDRGPTYEQYF

V: TRBV27
D: .
J: TRBJ2-1
size: few
DNA: TGTGCCAGCAGTTTATTTCTCAGCTCCTACAATGAGCAGTTCTTC
CDR3: CASSLFLSSYNEQFF

V: TRBV11-2
D: .
J: TRBJ2-7
size: many
DNA: TGTGCCAGCAGCTTAGTGGAGGGCTACGAGCAGTACTTC
CDR3: CASSLVEGYEQYF

V: TRBV6-1
D: .
J: TRBJ1-5
size: .
DNA: TGTGCCAGCATCCCAATGGCAACTGGGGGCCAGCCCCAGCATTTT
CDR3: CASIPMATGGQPQHF